This T cell receptor (beta chain) was observed in a study of molecular identifiers for immune sequencing clone quantification. TCRdb independently ran MiXCR on the PCR reads; one entry per CDR3 protein. Of about 100,000 distinct CDR3 sequences detected, roughly 23% appear once; the ten largest clones hold 0.8% to 1.2%. CDR1 SNHLY and CDR2 FYNNEI come from the germline V gene. The CDR3 is 13 amino acids. Comments on this clonotype: Sequence at one end of the junction differs from germline and may be a read error.

Naive CD8 libraries were made from 20,000 to 1,000,000 sorted cells, and they used 10%, 30% or 50% RNA. Naive CD8 T cells, phenotype CD8+CD4-CCR7+CD45RA+, were sorted. This TCR was sampled from a human donor in good health. Some libraries in this study had Jurkat cell RNA spiked in. The chain is built from TRBV2 and TRBJ1-5, with unresolved D. The specimen sequenced was naive CD8+ T cells from blood, with Jurkat cell RNA spiked in. Stated subset: FACS-sorted CD8+CD4-CCR7+CD45RA+ naive T cells. The CDR3 here is CASSEGSNQPQHF. Written as DNA, the CDR3 is TGTGCCAGCAGCGAAGGGAGCAATCAGCCCCAGCATTTT.